The present entry profiles one TCR beta chain with its context. The antigen it recognizes is unknown. No base quality information exists; no much larger clone differs at one position. Trimming leaves V shorter by 0 bases and J shorter by 2 bases, with the junction holding 6 bases beyond the gene matches. Per the germline V gene, SGDLS is the CDR1 and YYNGEE is the CDR2. The CDR3 measures 17 amino acids from cysteine to phenylalanine. Of the read, only the CDR3 DNA is kept; its 51 bases are in frame from base 1. Healthy HIV-negative adults with no recently reported acute infections or vaccinations were included as donors. Every donor was a Caucasian adult living in Nashville, Tennessee, USA. CD4+ T cells were enriched by magnetic negative selection, after which naive cells were positively selected on CD45RA and the negative fraction was taken as the memory subset. Blood was obtained by leukapheresis, after which PBMCs were separated by Ficoll-Histopaque density gradient centrifugation and cryopreserved in liquid nitrogen vapor phase. Purity and quantity of every magnetically sorted T cell population were checked by analytical flow cytometry. Genomic DNA was isolated from each sorted fraction and quantified by UV absorbance on a Nanodrop 2000c.

Using the deep immunoSEQ assay, TCR CDR3 regions were amplified from genomic DNA by multiplex PCR. Genomic DNA extracted from each cell subset was distributed evenly over all wells of several immunoSEQ 96-well plates, and each plate served as one replicate. Each replicate PCR for sorted subsets received roughly 200 ng genomic DNA, equal to tens of thousands of T cell genomes. Purified libraries were quantified with a Qubit 3.0 fluorometer, sized on a Bioanalyzer 2100, and re-quantified with the KAPA Library Quantification kit. Every immunoSEQ 96-well plate was sequenced on a separate single-read 150-cycle Illumina NextSeq 550 flow cell. The study's processing was this. Because the immunoSEQ output held only junctional sequences and lacked quality scores, the filtering could not match the filtering applied to full-length reads. To assign V/J genes and CDR3, sequences were annotated using PyIR, a Python wrapper for IgBLAST v1.9, with IMGT germline references. Reads were removed for weak V/J assignments (E-value above 1e-6), missing CDR3, stop codons, out-of-frame junctions, or ambiguous translated residues. V3J clonotypes were defined by identical inferred V gene, J gene, and CDR3 amino acid sequence. The percentage overlap between two repertoires was calculated by dividing the number of shared unique clonotypes by the size of the smaller repertoire. Repertoire richness was assessed with RTK rarefaction, the Chao1 estimator, and Recon v2.1 estimates of unobserved clonotypes. OLGA was used to compute generation probabilities for all TCRbeta clonotypes that the gDNA method yielded from four donors. Imported from immuneACCESS, the table was reduced by TCRdb to in-frame sequences with V and J called. These copies leave out some clones; in studies compared against another copy, an unresolved V gene accounts for under half, and the cause of the remainder is not known. V, J and clone size are those of that table, while D and trimming were read from the DNA. A total of 2,500,000 or so clones appear in this sample, approximately 93% of them only once. The top ten constitute 0.36% of the sample.

The data were taken from a study of shared clonotypes between healthy human individuals (TCRdb year 2020). Broadly, across the study: The cohort comprised a couple of women and a few men aged 18 to 49 years. For each donor, CD4 naive and CD4 memory were each given three plates, CD8 naive was given two plates, and CD8 memory was given one plate. The study deeply sequenced blood TCR repertoires of about 5 healthy adults to estimate repertoire size and the extent of clonotype sharing between individuals. To increase sequencing depth and limit assay-specific biases, TCR repertoire library preparation and sequencing were carried out by different laboratories using diverse techniques. Leukapheresis yielded between about 0.85 and 10 billion PBMCs per donor.

Beyond this particular receptor, the publication reports: Compared with non-shared clonotypes, the clonotypes found in all four sorted-subset donors had higher generation probabilities. Sampling was limited to blood, and TCR repertoires in tissue likely differ from TCR repertoires in blood. Incomplete sequencing was indicated by rarefaction of sorted-subset datasets, despite the large sequencing depth. Naive subsets generally had larger estimated clonotype richness than memory subsets. Based on pairwise subsampling, the degree of clonotype sharing among donors was expected to be affected by sequencing depth. Across four donors, approximately 4.9% of naive CD4, around 3.5% of naive CD8, around 2.1% of memory CD4, and about 0.44% of memory CD8 clonotypes were shared. Because the study included only a small number of donors, the genetic and exposure-history diversity represented was limited.

The sample was naive CD4+ T cells from PBMCs. The cell subset or site label on this specimen signifies: CD45RA+ positively selected. The origin of this receptor is a man aged 18 to 30 in good health. Some clones in this sample may be carry-over from other donors' samples. The rearrangement combines TRBV9 with TRBJ2-1, and 9 junction bases match TRBD2. The CDR3 reads as follows: CASSVALASGTYNEQFF. Here is the DNA: TGTGCCAGCAGCGTAGCTCTTGCTAGCGGGACCTACAATGAGCAGTTCTTC.